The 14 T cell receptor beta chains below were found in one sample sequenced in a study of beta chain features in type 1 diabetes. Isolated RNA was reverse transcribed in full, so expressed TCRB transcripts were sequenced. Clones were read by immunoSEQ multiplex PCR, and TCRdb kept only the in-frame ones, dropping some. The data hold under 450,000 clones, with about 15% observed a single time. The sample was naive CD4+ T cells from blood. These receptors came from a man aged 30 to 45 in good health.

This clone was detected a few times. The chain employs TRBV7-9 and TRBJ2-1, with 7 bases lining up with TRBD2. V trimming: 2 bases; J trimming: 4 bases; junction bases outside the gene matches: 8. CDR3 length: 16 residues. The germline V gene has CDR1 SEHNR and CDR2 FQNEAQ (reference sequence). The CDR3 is CASSLRREKGYNEQFF. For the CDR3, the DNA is TGTGCCAGCAGCTTACGGCGGGAGAAGGGTTACAATGAGCAGTTCTTC.

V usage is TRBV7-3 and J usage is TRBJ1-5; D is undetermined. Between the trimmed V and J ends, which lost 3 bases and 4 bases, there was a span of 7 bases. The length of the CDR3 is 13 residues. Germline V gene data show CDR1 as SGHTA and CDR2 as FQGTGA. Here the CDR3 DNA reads TGTGCCAGCAGCTTCGGGCCTAATCAGCCCCAGCATTTT. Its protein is CASSFGPNQPQHF.

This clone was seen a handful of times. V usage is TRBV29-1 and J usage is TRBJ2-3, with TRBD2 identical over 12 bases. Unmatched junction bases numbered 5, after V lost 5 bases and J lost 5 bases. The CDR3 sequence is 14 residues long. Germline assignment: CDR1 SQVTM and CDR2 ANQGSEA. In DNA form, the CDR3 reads TGCAGCGTTCGACTAGCGGGAGCCGTAGATACGCAGTATTTT. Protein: CSVRLAGAVDTQYF.

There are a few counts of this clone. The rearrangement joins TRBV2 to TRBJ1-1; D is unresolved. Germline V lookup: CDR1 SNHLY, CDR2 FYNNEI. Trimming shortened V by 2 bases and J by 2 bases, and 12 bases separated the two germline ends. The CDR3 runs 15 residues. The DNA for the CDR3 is TGTGCCAGCAGTGAACAAGGGCACATTAACACTGAAGCTTTCTTT. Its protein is CASSEQGHINTEAFF.

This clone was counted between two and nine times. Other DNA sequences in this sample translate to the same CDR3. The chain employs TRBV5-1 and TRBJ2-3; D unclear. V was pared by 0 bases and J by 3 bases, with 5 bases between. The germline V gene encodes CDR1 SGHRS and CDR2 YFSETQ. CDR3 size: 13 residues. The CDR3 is CASSLAGTDTQYF. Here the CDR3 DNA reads TGCGCCAGCAGCTTGGCTGGGACAGATACGCAGTATTTT. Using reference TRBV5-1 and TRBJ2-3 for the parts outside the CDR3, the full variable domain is KAGVTQTPRYLIKTRGQQVTLSCSPISGHRSVSWYQQTPGQGLQFLFEYFSETQRNKGNFPGRFSGRQFSNSRSEMNVSTLELGDSALYLCASSLAGTDTQYFGPGTRLTVL.

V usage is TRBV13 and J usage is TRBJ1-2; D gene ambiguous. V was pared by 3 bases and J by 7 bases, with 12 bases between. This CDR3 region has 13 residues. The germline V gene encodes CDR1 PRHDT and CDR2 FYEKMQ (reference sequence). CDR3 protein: CASSFSGMFGYTF. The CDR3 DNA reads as TGTGCCAGCAGCTTTTCTGGTATGTTTGGCTACACCTTC.

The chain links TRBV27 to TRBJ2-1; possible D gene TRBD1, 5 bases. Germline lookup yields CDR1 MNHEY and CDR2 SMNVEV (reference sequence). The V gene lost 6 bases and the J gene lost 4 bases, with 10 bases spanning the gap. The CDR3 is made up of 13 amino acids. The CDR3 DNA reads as TGTGCCAGCAGCCATCCAGGGTACAATGAGCAGTTCTTC. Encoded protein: CASSHPGYNEQFF.

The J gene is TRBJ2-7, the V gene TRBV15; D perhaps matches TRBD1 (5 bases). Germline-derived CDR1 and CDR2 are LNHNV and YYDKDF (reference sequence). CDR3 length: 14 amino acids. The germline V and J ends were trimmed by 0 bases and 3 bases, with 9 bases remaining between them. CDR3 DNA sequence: TGTGCCACCAGCAGAGAAGGGGTAGGCTACGAGCAGTACGTC. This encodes CATSREGVGYEQYV.

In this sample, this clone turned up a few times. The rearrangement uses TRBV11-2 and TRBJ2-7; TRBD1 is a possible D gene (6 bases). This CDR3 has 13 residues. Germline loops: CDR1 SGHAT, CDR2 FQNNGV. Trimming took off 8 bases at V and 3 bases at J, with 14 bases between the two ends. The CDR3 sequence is CASSQGRIYEQYF. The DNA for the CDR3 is TGTGCCAGCTCACAGGGACGGATCTACGAGCAGTACTTC.

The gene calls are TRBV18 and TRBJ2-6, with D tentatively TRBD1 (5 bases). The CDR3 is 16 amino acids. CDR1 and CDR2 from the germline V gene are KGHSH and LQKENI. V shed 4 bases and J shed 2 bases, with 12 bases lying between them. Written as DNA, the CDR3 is TGTGCCAGCTCACGGGAAAGGGGCCCTGGGGCCAACGTCCTGACTTTC. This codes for CASSRERGPGANVLTF.

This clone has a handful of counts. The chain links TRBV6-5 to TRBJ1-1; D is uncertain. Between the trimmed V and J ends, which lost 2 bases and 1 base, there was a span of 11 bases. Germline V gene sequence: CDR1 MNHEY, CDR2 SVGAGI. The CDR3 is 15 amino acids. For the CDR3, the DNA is TGTGCCAGCAGTTACCGGAGGCCAGGGAACACTGAAGCTTTCTTT. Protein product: CASSYRRPGNTEAFF.

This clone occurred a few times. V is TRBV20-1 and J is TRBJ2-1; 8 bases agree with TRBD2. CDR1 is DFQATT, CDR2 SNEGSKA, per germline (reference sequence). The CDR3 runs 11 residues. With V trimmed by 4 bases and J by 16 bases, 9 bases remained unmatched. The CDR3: CSATTSASTFF. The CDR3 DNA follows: TGCAGTGCTACGACTAGCGCCAGTACTTTCTTC.

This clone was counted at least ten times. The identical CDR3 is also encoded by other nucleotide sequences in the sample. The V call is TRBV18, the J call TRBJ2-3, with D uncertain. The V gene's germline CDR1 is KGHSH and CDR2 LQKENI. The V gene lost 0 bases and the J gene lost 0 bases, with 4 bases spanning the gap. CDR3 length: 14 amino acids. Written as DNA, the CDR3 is TGTGCCAGCTCACCACCGGGAAGCACAGATACGCAGTATTTT. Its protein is CASSPPGSTDTQYF. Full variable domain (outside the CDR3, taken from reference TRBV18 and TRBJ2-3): NAGVMQNPRHLVRRRGQEARLRCSPMKGHSHVYWYRQLPEEGLKFMVYLQKENIIDESGMPKERFSAEFPKEGPSILRIQQVVRGDSAAYFCASSPPGSTDTQYFGPGTRLTVL.

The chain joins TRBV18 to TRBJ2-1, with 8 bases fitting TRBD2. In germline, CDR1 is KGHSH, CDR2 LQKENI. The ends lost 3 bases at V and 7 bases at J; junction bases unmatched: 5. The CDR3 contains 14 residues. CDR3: CASSPGLGLNEQFF. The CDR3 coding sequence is TGTGCCAGCTCACCGGGACTAGGGTTAAATGAGCAGTTCTTC.